Following are 15 T cell receptor beta chains from one sample sequenced in a study of T-cell reconstitution after alpha-beta-depleted transplantation in children. Library preparation (for TCRbeta) was performed with unique molecular identifiers. TCRdb recomputed calls from the PCR reads with MiXCR, one row per CDR3 protein. Found here are hundreds of thousands of distinct CDR3 sequences, 23% of them singletons; the top ten hold 11% to 15%. Specimen: PBMCs, mostly from graft donor cells, collected 360 days after TCRalphabeta/CD19-depleted stem cell transplant. These receptors all come from a boy under two years old who had a stem cell transplant for acute myeloid leukemia, so the T cells may come from the graft donor.

Note on this clonotype: This may be a read error, as it is one base from a much larger clone. The V and J genes are TRBV20-1 and TRBJ2-7; D gene ambiguous. The CDR3 loop spans 13 amino acids. The germline CDR1 and CDR2 sequences are DFQATT and SNEGSKA (reference sequence). The V and J ends lost 2 bases and 2 bases respectively, with 10 bases between them. The DNA for the CDR3 is TGCAGTGCTAGACTACAGTTGCCCTACGAGCAGTACTTC. This translates into CSARLQLPYEQYF.

This clonotype came up a few times. The chain combines TRBV12-3 or TRBV12-4 with TRBJ2-2; 7 nucleotides line up with TRBD2. With V trimmed by 1 base and J by 7 bases, 3 bases remained unmatched. The CDR3 totals 14 residues. CDR3 loop: CASSLGLAVGELFF. CDR3 in DNA: TGTGCCAGCAGTTTAGGCCTAGCGGTCGGGGAGCTGTTTTTT.

This chain joins TRBV27 and TRBJ1-1; D is unresolved. The CDR3 sequence is 10 residues long. The germline CDR1 and CDR2 sequences are MNHEY and SMNVEV (reference sequence). Trimming pared 10 bases from V and 6 bases from J, leaving 9 bases between. This chain's CDR3 is CANLRAEAFF. The CDR3 DNA sequence: TGTGCCAACCTGAGGGCTGAAGCTTTCTTT.

The CDR3 region has the DNA TGCAGTGCTAGCAAAGCGGGGGGGCGTCTTGAGCAGTACGTC. Its protein is CSASKAGGRLEQYV. The V and J genes are TRBV20-1 and TRBJ2-7, with 10 bases aligning to TRBD2. Germline V gene data show CDR1 as DFQATT and CDR2 as SNEGSKA (reference sequence). After removal of 3 bases from V and 7 bases from J, the junction contained 9 bases not matched to a gene. The CDR3 spans 14 residues.

This clonotype was counted many times. V usage is TRBV5-1 and J usage is TRBJ2-7; 7 bases agree with TRBD1. V trimming: 4 bases; J trimming: 2 bases; junction bases outside the gene matches: 6. The CDR3 has 14 residues. The germline CDR1 and CDR2 sequences are SGHRS and YFSETQ. CDR3 coding DNA: TGCGCCAGCAGCCCTGGGGACAGAGCCTACGAGCAGTACGTC. Its protein is CASSPGDRAYEQYV.

This clonotype has just a few counts. This chain links TRBV20-1 with TRBJ2-1; perhaps TRBD2 as D (5 bases). Germline loops: CDR1 DFQATT, CDR2 SNEGSKA (reference sequence). This CDR3 has 16 residues. V shed 0 bases and J shed 1 base, with 13 bases lying between them. CDR3 coding DNA: TGCAGTGCTAGAGATCCACGCGGACTTTCCTACAATGAGCAGTTCTTC. Amino acid sequence: CSARDPRGLSYNEQFF.

In its sample, this clonotype was seen many times. This chain connects TRBV7-2 to TRBJ2-5; TRBD2 matches 11 bases. The germline gives CDR1 SGHTA, CDR2 FQGNSA. Unmatched junction bases numbered 3, after V lost 1 base and J lost 2 bases. The CDR3 sequence is 16 residues long. CDR3 in DNA: TGTGCCAGCAGCTTAGGGGCTAGCGGGGGGCAAGAGACCCAGTACTTC. It specifies CASSLGASGGQETQYF.

This clonotype was observed a few times. The rearrangement joins TRBV28 to TRBJ2-1; 9 bases are shared with TRBD2. CDR1 and CDR2 from the germline V gene are MDHEN and SYDVKM. CDR3 length equals 15 residues. The trim removed 2 bases at V and 7 bases at J, leaving 6 bases unmatched. This chain's CDR3 is CASSLAGGPLNEQFF. The DNA for the CDR3 is TGTGCCAGCAGTTTAGCGGGGGGGCCTCTAAATGAGCAGTTCTTC.

The chain uses TRBV12-3 or TRBV12-4 and TRBJ1-2; 7 bases match TRBD1. CDR3 size: 15 residues. J gave up 6 bases and V 8 bases, and 15 bases lay outside the gene matches. In DNA form, the CDR3 reads TGTGCCAGCGCAACCGGTCGGGACAGCGATCATGGCTACACCTTC. Translation: CASATGRDSDHGYTF.

This clonotype was counted only a few times. J is TRBJ2-3 and V is TRBV12-3 or TRBV12-4; D is undetermined. This CDR3 is built from 13 residues. Between the trimmed V and J ends, which lost 7 bases and 1 base, there was a span of 9 bases. The CDR3 coding sequence is TGTGCCAGCACCACGATGGGCACAGATACGCAGTATTTT. It codes for CASTTMGTDTQYF.

A few counts support this clonotype. J is TRBJ2-4 and V is TRBV12-3 or TRBV12-4, with D perhaps TRBD1 (6 bases). The CDR3 contains 13 residues. V was cut by 8 bases and J by 0 bases, with 8 bases left in between. For the CDR3, the DNA is TGTGCCAGCGGGACATCAGCCAAAAACATTCAGTACTTC. Its translation: CASGTSAKNIQYF.

This clonotype appeared a few times. This rearrangement joins TRBV20-1 to TRBJ1-4; D not certain. Germline CDR1 and CDR2: DFQATT and SNEGSKA (reference sequence). Trimming stripped 3 bases from V and 8 bases from J, with 4 bases between. The CDR3 spans 10 residues. CDR3 DNA: TGCAGTGCTAGTGGAGAAAAACTGTTTTTT. Residues: CSASGEKLFF.

V usage is TRBV5-1 and J usage is TRBJ2-1; D is ambiguous. The ends were cut back, 0 bases at V and 0 bases at J, with 13 bases in the middle. There are 17 residues in the CDR3. CDR1 is SGHRS and CDR2 is YFSETQ in the germline V gene. The chain's CDR3 is CASSLAPGLSSYNEQFF. The CDR3 nucleotides are TGCGCCAGCAGCTTGGCCCCTGGGCTCTCCTCCTACAATGAGCAGTTCTTC.

The chain has TRBV20-1 and TRBJ2-2; a weak D match, TRBD1 (5 bases). The CDR3 is 14 amino acids. CDR1 DFQATT and CDR2 SNEGSKA come from the germline V gene (reference sequence). V was shortened by 7 bases and J by 4 bases, with 16 bases between the two germline ends. CDR3 loop: CSVRPPQGTGELFF. In DNA form, the CDR3 reads TGCAGTGTACGACCGCCCCAGGGCACCGGGGAGCTGTTTTTT.

The sample holds many counts of this clonotype. The chain links TRBV29-1 to TRBJ2-2; D is perhaps TRBD2 (6 bases). The CDR3 totals 16 residues. V was cut by 6 bases and J by 3 bases, with 20 bases left in between. Germline assignment: CDR1 SQVTM and CDR2 ANQGSEA. This chain's CDR3 is CSVETGAGGDTGELFF. CDR3 nucleotides: TGCAGCGTGGAGACCGGAGCAGGAGGGGACACCGGGGAGCTGTTTTTT.